What follows is one T cell receptor (beta chain) and its context. This clonotype was seen more than once but under ten times. There is no known antigen for this receptor. No base quality information exists; no much larger clone differs at one position. The sample's time point label is to be understood as: newly diagnosed GD, antithyroid drugs for less than 3 months. For both TCR sequencing and RNA sequencing, RNA was extracted from PBMCs using TRIzol. The diagnosis of Graves' disease was made according to American Thyroid Association guidelines. Patients for the study were recruited at an endocrinology department in Xi'an, China. Each patient gave about 8.1 milliliters of peripheral blood, collected in an EDTA anticoagulant tube. Ficoll Paque Plus density gradient separation was used to isolate PBMCs, and no further T cell sorting was performed. An Agilent 2100 Bioanalyzer and agarose gel were used to check RNA quality, and a NanoDrop 2000 was used to measure RNA concentration.

The library was obtained by multiplex PCR. Instrument on record: Illumina HiSeq 4000. iRepertoire HTBI primers and Arm-PCR amplification of CDR3 regions were used to construct TCR beta libraries. Gel purification was performed on PCR products prior to sequencing. The authors' pipeline ran thus. A total of 62 TRBV and some 15 TRBJ segments were identified across samples and were used for gene usage analysis of CDR3 amino acid clonotypes. COPE and FqMerger were used to merge filtered high-quality paired reads into contigs. BLAST was used to align contigs to IMGT TRBV, TRBD and TRBJ reference genes, and CDR3 was defined according to IMGT. Any clonotype with a frequency above 0.1% was counted as a highly expanded clone. Shannon entropy was used to measure repertoire diversity, and the Gini coefficient was used to measure V-J evenness. Public clonotypes were defined as clonotypes shared by more than one individual. The public reads were run again by TCRdb, first through fastp at Q25 and then through MiXCR, and only productive beta chains were kept. CDR3 protein duplicates are merged, each entry listing the most common genes and DNA. The authors' filters were not applied to this entry. The sample profile shows 400,000 to 650,000 distinct CDR3 sequences; 15% to 20% of them were found once. Around a quarter of the sample is held by the ten biggest clonotypes.

Sequences PRHDT (CDR1) and FYEKMQ (CDR2) are obtained from the germline V gene (reference sequence). V sheds 5 bases and J sheds 4 bases, leaving 10 bases between their ends. The CDR3 holds 13 amino acids from the cysteine to the phenylalanine. Solely the CDR3 DNA is kept, with 39 bases framed from the first base. The data derive from a study of regulatory T cells in long-lasting Graves disease (dated by TCRdb to the early 2020s). Looking at the study overall: In the newly diagnosed Graves' disease group, patients had been taking antithyroid drugs for less than 3 months. This study used TCR sequencing and RNA sequencing of peripheral blood to compare persistent Graves' disease patients against newly diagnosed Graves' disease patients. The study was registered as a clinical trial and conducted in China. A total of around 35 samples underwent TCR sequencing: 13 from persistent and around 20 from newly diagnosed Graves' disease patients.

What the study reported, not specific to this receptor: Peripheral blood alone was examined, since thyroid tissue, which constituted the primary lesion, could not be accessed. The authors acknowledged the small sample size as a limitation that may reduce accuracy. Sequencing and analysis were restricted to the TCR beta chain. TRBV28, TRBJ1-2 and TRBJ2-5 were preferentially used in persistent disease, while TRBV20-1 and TRBJ2-1 were favored in newly diagnosed disease. A larger number of public clonotypes was shared among persistent patients (under 3,000) than among newly diagnosed patients (approximately 1,000). Lower TCR Shannon entropy and fewer highly expanded clones were observed in persistent Graves' disease patients than in newly diagnosed patients, which suggested clonal expansion.

The same sample was also studied in work on T cells in Graves' hyperthyroidism and ophthalmopathy. From the second report: Graves' hyperthyroidism was defined as stable when no progression to ophthalmopathy occurred over 18 months of follow-up. Hyperthyroidism patients were newly diagnosed, with disease duration under 2 months, and aged 18 to 65 years. Any patient with an uncontrolled infection, another autoimmune disease, pregnancy or lactation was excluded. Diagnoses were based on clinical symptoms, serum thyroxine and TRAb, thyroid ultrasound and orbital computed tomography. The TCR CDR3 was subjected to a first round of RT-PCR using the HTBI primer set and the Qiagen OneStep RT-PCR kit. Most expanded thyroid clonotypes (frequency above 0.001) were also found in blood, which suggests that blood repertoires may mirror thyroid immune responses. In cross-validation, a model built on a 13 V-J signature told ophthalmopathy apart from stable hyperthyroidism with under 90% sensitivity and around 84% specificity, and in testing the same model reached 80%/75%. In validation, the model predicted progression to ophthalmopathy a median of roughly 6.2 months before onset, with about 71% sensitivity and about 72% specificity. To identify TCR V-J signatures that set the groups apart, the researchers used a discovery cohort of 100 patients, made up of around 40 with Graves' ophthalmopathy and about 59 with stable Graves' hyperthyroidism. Whether ophthalmopathy could be predicted prospectively was tested in an independent validation cohort made up of 18 to 20 hyperthyroidism patients plus 17 patients who later progressed to ophthalmopathy. The 100 or so discovery patients were randomly split 7:3 into training and test sets. Thyroid tissue and blood T-cell repertoires from about six Graves' hyperthyroidism patients were also compared in the study. After blood sampling, hyperthyroidism patients were treated with methimazole at a starting dose of 30 mg daily, and ophthalmopathy patients were treated with high-dose intravenous methylprednisolone. A second multiplex PCR round built the libraries, followed by size selection and purification. Sequencing of the libraries was done on an Illumina HiSeq2000 using paired-end 100 bp reads. SOAPnuke was used to process the raw data, with reads discarded if the reads contained adapters or uncalled bases, had a mean Phred below 15, or lacked an exact constant-primer or identifier match. High-quality paired reads were merged using COPE v1.2.5, and each unique nucleotide sequence was defined as a clonotype. MiTCR v1.1 was used to align clonotypes to the IMGT TRBV, TRBD and TRBJ reference segments. Analysis was restricted to V-J combinations with a frequency above 0.0001, which covered about 99% of repertoires. The TCS score was defined as the ratio of F50 (clonal expansion) to E x V (chaos), calculated using BLOSUM62-based TCRdist between CDR3 peptides within each V-J. Welch's t-statistics and random forest reduced 500 to 650 V-J features to 10 to 15, which were used in a naive Bayes classifier (R e1071). No statistical method was used to set the sample size in advance, and investigators knew the group allocation. The paper reports TCR Vbeta CDR3 sequencing of roughly 140 peripheral blood samples: some 41 ophthalmopathy, approximately 74 hyperthyroidism and 17 progressor patients.

The sample in question was peripheral blood mononuclear cells (PBMCs), obtained at new diagnosis, from a patient treated with antithyroid drugs. Recombination connected TRBV13 to TRBJ2-3, with a tentative D gene TRBD2 over 6 matching bases. This receptor was obtained from a woman aged 35-65 years with Graves disease. Donor details come from another sample of the same person, matched by shared clones. For the CDR3, the sequence is CASSHRLADTQYF. DNA sequence: TGTGCCAGCAGCCATCGACTAGCAGATACGCAGTATTTT.